This T cell receptor beta chain was sequenced during a study of blood T cell repertoires in COVID-19. Study context: The origin of the acute and convalescent COVID-19 samples was the United States, Italy and Spain. PBMCs, B-cell-depleted T cells, or T cells provided the cDNA or gDNA that made up the material.

The CDR3 is 15 amino acids. Germline V CDR1 and CDR2: SGHRS, YFSETQ. The V segment lost 0 bases and the J segment 2 bases; nucleotides outside the gene matches: 2. As originally analysed: From reference gene primer amplification, estimates of nucleated cell counts were derived. The assay was immunoSEQ multiplex PCR, and TCRdb's table has in-frame clones only and misses some. The V and J calls and clone size are taken from that table; D and trimming were inferred from the DNA. This sample has roughly 110,000 clones, with roughly 84% found just once. The chain employs TRBV5-1 and TRBJ1-5; 7 bases map to TRBD1. Material for sequencing was peripheral blood. The sequence was collected from a woman in her seventies with acute or convalescent COVID-19. The CDR3 is CASSLAGTGNQPQHF. Written as DNA, the CDR3 is TGCGCCAGCAGCTTGGCCGGGACAGGCAATCAGCCCCAGCATTTT.